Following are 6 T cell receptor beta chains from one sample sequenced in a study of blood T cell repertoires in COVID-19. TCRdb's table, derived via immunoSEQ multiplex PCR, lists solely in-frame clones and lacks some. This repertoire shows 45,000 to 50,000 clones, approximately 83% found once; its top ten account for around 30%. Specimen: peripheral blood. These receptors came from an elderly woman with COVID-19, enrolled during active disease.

The CDR3, as DNA: TGTGCCAGCAGCACCGACAGGGCAGATACGCAGTATTTT. Its protein is CASSTDRADTQYF. The rearrangement joins TRBV5-6 to TRBJ2-3; 7 bases line up with TRBD1. The junction had 3 bases not matched to a gene; V was cut back by 4 bases and J by 4 bases. This CDR3 region has 13 residues. Germline CDR1 reads SGHDT; CDR2 reads YYEEEE.

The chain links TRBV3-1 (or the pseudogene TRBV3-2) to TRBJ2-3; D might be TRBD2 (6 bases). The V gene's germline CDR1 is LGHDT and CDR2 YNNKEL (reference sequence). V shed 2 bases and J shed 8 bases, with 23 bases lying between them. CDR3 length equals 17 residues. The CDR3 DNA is TGTGCCAGCAGCCAAAGGGGACTTAGACTTGGGTTGGCTACGCAGTATTTT. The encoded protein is CASSQRGLRLGLATQYF.

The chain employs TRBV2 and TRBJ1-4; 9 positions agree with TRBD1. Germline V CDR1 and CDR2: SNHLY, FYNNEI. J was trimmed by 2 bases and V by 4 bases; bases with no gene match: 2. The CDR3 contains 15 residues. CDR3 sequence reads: CASSGTGVTNEKLFF. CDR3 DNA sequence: TGTGCCAGCAGTGGGACAGGGGTGACTAATGAAAAACTGTTTTTT.

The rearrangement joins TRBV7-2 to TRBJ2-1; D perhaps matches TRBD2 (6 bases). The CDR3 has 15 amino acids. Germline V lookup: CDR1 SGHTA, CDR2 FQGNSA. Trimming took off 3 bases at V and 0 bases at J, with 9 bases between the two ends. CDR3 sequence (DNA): TGTGCCAGCAGCTTTAGCGGATCCTCCTACAATGAGCAGTTCTTC. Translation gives CASSFSGSSYNEQFF.

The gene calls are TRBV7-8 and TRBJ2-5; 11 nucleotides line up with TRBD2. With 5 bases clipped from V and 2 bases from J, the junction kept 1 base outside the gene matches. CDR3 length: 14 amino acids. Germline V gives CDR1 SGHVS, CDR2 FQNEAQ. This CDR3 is CASSPSGRQETQYF. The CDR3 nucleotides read TGTGCCAGCAGCCCTAGCGGGAGGCAAGAGACCCAGTACTTC.

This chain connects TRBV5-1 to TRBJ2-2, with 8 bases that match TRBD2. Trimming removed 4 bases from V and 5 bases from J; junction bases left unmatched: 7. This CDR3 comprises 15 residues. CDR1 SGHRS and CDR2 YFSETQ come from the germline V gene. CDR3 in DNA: TGCGCCAGCAGCGCGGGACTAGGGGATACCGGGGAGCTGTTTTTT. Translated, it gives CASSAGLGDTGELFF. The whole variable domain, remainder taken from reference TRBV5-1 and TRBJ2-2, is KAGVTQTPRYLIKTRGQQVTLSCSPISGHRSVSWYQQTPGQGLQFLFEYFSETQRNKGNFPGRFSGRQFSNSRSEMNVSTLELGDSALYLCASSAGLGDTGELFFGEGSRLTVL.